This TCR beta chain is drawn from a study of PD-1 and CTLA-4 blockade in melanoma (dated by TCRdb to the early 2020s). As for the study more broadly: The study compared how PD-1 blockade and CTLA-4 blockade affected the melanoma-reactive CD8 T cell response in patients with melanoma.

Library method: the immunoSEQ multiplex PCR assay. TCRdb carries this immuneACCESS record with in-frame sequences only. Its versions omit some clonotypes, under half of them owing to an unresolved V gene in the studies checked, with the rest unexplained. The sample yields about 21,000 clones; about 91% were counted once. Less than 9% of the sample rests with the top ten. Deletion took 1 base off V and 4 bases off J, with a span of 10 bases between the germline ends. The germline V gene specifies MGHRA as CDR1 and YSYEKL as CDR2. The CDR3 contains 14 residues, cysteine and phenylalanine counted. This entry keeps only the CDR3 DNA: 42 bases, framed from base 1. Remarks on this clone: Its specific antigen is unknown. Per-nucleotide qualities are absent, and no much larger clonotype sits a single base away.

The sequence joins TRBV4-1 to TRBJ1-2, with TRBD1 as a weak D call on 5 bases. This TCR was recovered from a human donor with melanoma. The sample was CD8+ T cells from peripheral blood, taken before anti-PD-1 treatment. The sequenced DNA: TGCGCCAGCAGCCAAGCACAGGTCTTCTATGGCTACACCTTC. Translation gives CASSQAQVFYGYTF.